This T cell receptor beta chain was sequenced for a study of blood T cells in healthy people across ages. Overall study findings and caveats: Relative to aged donors, long-lived donors carried more naive CD4+ cells and displayed higher diversity.

There are 14 residues in the CDR3. The V end lost 3 bases, the J end lost 6 bases, and 12 bases lay between the germline ends. Germline CDR1 reads KGHSH; CDR2 reads LQKENI. PCR was performed a second time for about 7 to 12 cycles using a sample-barcoded 5' primer and a J-beta primer mix. The template-switch adaptor was a 5' adaptor with 12 random nucleotides. It tagged each cDNA molecule. There were at least 3 million CDR3-containing paired-end reads obtained from each sample. TCRdb redid the calling of the 5' RACE reads with MiXCR, one entry per CDR3 protein. The sample records approximately 810,000 distinct CDR3 sequences, under 35% being singletons. Total RNA was extracted at no less than 5.5 micrograms per sample. This clonotype was observed many times. Its antigen is as yet unknown.

Sequenced input: blood. V is TRBV18 and J is TRBJ2-1; D remains ambiguous. This sequence originates from an elderly woman in good health. The CDR3 region is CASSPSTGPNEQFF. Written as DNA, the CDR3 is TGTGCCAGCTCACCTTCCACCGGACCCAATGAGCAGTTCTTC.